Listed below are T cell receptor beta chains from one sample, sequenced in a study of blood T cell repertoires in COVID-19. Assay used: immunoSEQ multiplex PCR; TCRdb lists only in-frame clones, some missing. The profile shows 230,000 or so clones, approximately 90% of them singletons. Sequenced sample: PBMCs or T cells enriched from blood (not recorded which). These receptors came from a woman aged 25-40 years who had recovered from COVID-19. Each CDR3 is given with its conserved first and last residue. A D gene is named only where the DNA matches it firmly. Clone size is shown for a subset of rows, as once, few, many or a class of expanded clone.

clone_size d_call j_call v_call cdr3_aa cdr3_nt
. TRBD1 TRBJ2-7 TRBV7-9 CASSLTTGGSYEQYF TGTGCCAGCAGCTTGACGACAGGGGGGTCCTACGAGCAGTACTTC
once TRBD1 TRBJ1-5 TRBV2 CASNNRGRVYINQPQHF TGTGCCAGCAATAACAGGGGGCGCGTTTATATCAATCAGCCCCAGCATTTT
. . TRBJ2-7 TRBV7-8 CASSRIQGYEQYF TGTGCCAGCAGCCGCATACAGGGATACGAGCAGTACTTC
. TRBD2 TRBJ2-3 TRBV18 CASSPRLASPTDTQYF TGTGCCAGCTCTCCTAGACTAGCGAGCCCCACAGATACGCAGTATTTT
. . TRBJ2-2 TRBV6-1 CASSELIGGTGELFF TGTGCCAGCAGTGAATTAATAGGGGGAACCGGGGAGCTGTTTTTT
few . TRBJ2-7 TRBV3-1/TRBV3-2 CASSRGGSWSYEQYF TGTGCCAGCAGCCGCGGTGGGTCCTGGAGCTACGAGCAGTACTTC
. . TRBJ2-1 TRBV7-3 CASSPTGGEQFF TGTGCCAGCAGCCCCACCGGCGGGGAGCAGTTCTTC
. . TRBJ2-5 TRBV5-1 CASSTGGRQETQYF TGCGCCAGCAGCACGGGGGGCAGACAAGAGACCCAGTACTTC
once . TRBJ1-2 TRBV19 CATQFDGGNYGYTF TGTGCCACCCAGTTCGATGGCGGTAACTATGGCTACACCTTC
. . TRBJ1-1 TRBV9 CASSVVTGVDTEAFF TGTGCCAGCAGCGTAGTGACAGGTGTGGACACTGAAGCTTTCTTT
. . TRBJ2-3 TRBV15 CATSSPDSTDTQYF TGTGCCACCAGCTCCCCGGACTCCACAGATACGCAGTATTTT